This TCR beta chain came from a study of blood T cell repertoires in COVID-19. TCRdb keeps only in-frame clones here, not all; method: immunoSEQ multiplex PCR. The profile shows 62,000 or so clones, around 86% of them singletons. This clone was seen a single time. The TCR was taken from a woman aged 55-70 years with acute or convalescent COVID-19. The sequencing sample was made of peripheral blood.

The CDR3 spells CASSLAAGPPQHF. The DNA for the CDR3 is TGTGCCAGCAGTTTAGCGGCAGGGCCGCCCCAGCATTTT. The chain uses TRBV12-3 or TRBV12-4 and TRBJ1-5, with D possibly TRBD1 on 5 matching bases. With 0 bases removed from V and 9 bases from J, the gap between germline ends came to 9 bases. This CDR3 is built from 13 residues.